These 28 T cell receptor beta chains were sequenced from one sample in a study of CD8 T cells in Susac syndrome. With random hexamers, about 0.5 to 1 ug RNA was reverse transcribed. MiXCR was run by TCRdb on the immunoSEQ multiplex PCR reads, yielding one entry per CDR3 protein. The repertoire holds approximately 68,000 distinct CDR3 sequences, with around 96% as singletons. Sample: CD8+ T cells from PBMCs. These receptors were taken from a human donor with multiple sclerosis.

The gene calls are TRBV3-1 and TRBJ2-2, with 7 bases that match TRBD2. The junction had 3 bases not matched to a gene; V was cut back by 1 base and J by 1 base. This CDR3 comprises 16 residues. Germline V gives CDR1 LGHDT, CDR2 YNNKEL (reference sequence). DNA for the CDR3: TGTGCCAGCAGCCAAGCCCCGGGGGGGAACACCGGGGAGCTGTTTTTT. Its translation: CASSQAPGGNTGELFF.

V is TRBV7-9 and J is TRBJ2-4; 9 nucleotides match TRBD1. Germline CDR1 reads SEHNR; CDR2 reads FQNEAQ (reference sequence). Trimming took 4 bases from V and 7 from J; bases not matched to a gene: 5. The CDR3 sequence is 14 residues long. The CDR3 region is CASSSGTGWNIQYF. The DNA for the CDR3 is TGTGCCAGCAGCTCCGGGACAGGGTGGAACATTCAGTACTTC.

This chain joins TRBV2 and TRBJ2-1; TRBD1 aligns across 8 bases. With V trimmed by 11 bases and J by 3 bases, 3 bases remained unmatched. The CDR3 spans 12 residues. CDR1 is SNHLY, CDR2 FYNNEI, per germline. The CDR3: CAAGTGYNEQFF. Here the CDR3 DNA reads TGTGCCGCCGGGACAGGCTACAATGAGCAGTTCTTC. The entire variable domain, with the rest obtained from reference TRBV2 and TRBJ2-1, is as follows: EPEVTQTPSHQVTQMGQEVILRCVPISNHLYFYWYRQILGQKVEFLVSFYNNEISEKSEIFDDQFSVERPDGSNFTLKIRSTKLEDSAMYFCAAGTGYNEQFFGPGTRLTVL.

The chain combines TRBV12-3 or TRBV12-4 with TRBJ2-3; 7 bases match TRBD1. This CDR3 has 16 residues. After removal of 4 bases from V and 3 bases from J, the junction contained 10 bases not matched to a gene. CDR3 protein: CASSSTTGTGTDTQYF. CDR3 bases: TGTGCCAGCAGTTCGACGACAGGGACGGGGACAGATACGCAGTATTTT.

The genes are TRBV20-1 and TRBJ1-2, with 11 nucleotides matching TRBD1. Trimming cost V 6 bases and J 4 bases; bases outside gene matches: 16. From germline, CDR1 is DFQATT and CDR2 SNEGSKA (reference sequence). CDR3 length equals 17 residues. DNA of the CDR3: TGCAGTGCCCAGCCCGGGACAGGGGGAGAAGGGTTCTATGGCTACACCTTC. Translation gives CSAQPGTGGEGFYGYTF.

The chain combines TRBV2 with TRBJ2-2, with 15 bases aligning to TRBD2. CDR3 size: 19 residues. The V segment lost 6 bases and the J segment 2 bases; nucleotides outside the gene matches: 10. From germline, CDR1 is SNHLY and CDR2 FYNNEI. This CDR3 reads CASRDTGTSGRYNTGELFF. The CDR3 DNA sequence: TGTGCCAGCAGGGATACCGGGACTAGCGGGAGGTATAACACCGGGGAGCTGTTTTTT. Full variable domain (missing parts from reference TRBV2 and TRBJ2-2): EPEVTQTPSHQVTQMGQEVILRCVPISNHLYFYWYRQILGQKVEFLVSFYNNEISEKSEIFDDQFSVERPDGSNFTLKIRSTKLEDSAMYFCASRDTGTSGRYNTGELFFGEGSRLTVL.

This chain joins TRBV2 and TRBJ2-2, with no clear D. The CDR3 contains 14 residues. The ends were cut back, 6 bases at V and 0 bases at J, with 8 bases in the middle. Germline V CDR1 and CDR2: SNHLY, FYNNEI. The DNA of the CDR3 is TGTGCCAGCAGGAGCCTAGCGAACACCGGGGAGCTGTTTTTT. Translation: CASRSLANTGELFF.

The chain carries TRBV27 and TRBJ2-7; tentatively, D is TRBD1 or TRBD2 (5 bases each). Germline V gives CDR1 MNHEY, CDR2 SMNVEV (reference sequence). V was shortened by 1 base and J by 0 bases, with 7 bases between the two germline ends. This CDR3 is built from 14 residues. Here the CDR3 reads CASSLWDGSYEQYF. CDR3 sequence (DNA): TGTGCCAGCAGTTTATGGGACGGCTCCTACGAGCAGTACTTC.

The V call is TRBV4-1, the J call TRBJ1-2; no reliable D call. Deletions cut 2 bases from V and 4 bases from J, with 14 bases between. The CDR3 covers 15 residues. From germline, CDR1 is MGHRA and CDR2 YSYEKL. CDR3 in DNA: TGCGCCAGCAGCCAACCATCCGGTACGGGCTATGGCTACACCTTC. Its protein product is CASSQPSGTGYGYTF.

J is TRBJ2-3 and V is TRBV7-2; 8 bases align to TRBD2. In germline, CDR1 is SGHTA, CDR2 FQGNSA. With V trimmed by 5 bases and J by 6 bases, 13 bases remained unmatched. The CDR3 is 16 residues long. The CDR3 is CASSHQKGRGGDTQYF. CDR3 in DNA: TGTGCCAGCAGCCATCAAAAGGGACGGGGGGGTGATACGCAGTATTTT.

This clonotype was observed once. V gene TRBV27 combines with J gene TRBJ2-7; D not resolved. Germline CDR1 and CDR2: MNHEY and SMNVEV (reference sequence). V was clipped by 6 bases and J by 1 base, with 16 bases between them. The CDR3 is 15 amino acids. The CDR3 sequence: CASSPSLLPSYEQYF. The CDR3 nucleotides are TGTGCCAGCAGCCCCAGCCTTCTCCCATCCTACGAGCAGTACTTC.

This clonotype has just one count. CDR3 DNA sequence: TGTGCCAGCAGCCCCTTGACAGGGGGCCTCTCCTACGAGCAGTACTTC. Amino acid sequence: CASSPLTGGLSYEQYF. The chain employs TRBV3-1 and TRBJ2-7; 10 bases agree with TRBD1. The CDR3 covers 16 residues. Germline V lookup: CDR1 LGHDT, CDR2 YNNKEL (reference sequence). Losses at the gene ends were 4 bases for V and 0 bases for J; bases not matched to a gene: 6.

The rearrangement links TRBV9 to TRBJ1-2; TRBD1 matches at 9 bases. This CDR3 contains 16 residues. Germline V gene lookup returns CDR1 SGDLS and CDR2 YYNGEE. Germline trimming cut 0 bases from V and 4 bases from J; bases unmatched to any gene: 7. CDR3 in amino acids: CASSVGGGTGLYGYTF. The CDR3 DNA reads TGTGCCAGCAGCGTAGGAGGAGGGACAGGGCTCTATGGCTACACCTTC.

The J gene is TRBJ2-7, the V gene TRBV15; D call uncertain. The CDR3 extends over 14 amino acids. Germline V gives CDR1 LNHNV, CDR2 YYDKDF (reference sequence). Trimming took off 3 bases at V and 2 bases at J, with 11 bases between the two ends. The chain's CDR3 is CATSSRRRPYEQYF. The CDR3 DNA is TGTGCCACCAGCAGCCGACGCAGGCCCTACGAGCAGTACTTC.

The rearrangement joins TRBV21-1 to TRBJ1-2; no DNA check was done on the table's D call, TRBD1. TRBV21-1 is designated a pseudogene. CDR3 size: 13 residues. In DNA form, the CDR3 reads TGTGCCAGCCCCAAGGGGGGGCCGTATGGCTACACCTTC. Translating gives CASPKGGPYGYTF.

The CDR3 spells CASGRDGDYGYTF. The CDR3 bases are TGTGCCAGCGGTAGGGATGGGGACTATGGCTACACCTTC. The rearrangement links TRBV6-5 to TRBJ1-2; no definite D call. The CDR3 is 13 amino acids. Trimming stripped 8 bases from V and 3 bases from J, with 13 bases between. Germline CDR1 is MNHEY and CDR2 is SVGAGI.

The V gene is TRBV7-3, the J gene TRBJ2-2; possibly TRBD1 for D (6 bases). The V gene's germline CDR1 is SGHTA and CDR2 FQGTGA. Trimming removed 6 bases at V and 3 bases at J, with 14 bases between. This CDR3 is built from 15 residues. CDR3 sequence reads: CASSYTGTYTGELFF. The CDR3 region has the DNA TGTGCCAGCAGTTACACCGGGACATACACCGGGGAGCTGTTTTTT. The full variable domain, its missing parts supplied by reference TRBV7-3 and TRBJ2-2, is GAGVSQTPSNKVTEKGKYVELRCDPISGHTALYWYRQSLGQGPEFLIYFQGTGAADDSGLPNDRFFAVRPEGSVSTLKIQRTERGDSAVYLCASSYTGTYTGELFFGEGSRLTVL.

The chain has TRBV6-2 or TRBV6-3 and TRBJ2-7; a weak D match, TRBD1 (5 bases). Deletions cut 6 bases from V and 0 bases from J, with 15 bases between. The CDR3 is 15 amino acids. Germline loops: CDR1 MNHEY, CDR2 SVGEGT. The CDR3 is CASSLDRPSSYEQYF. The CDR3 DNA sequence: TGTGCCAGCAGCCTTGACAGACCTAGCTCCTACGAGCAGTACTTC.

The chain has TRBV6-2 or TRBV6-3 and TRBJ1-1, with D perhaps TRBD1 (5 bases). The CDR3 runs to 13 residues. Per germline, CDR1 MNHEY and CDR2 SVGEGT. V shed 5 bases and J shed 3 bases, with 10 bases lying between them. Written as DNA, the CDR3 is TGTGCCAGCAGTCAGCGGGGGTACACTGAAGCTTTCTTT. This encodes CASSQRGYTEAFF.

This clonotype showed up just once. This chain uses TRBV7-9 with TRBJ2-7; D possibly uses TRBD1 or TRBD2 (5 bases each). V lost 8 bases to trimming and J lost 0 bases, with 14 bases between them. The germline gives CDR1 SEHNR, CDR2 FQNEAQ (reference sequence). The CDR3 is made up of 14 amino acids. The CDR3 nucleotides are TGTGCCAGCCTGGGGCGGGCGGACTCCTACGAGCAGTACTTC. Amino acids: CASLGRADSYEQYF.

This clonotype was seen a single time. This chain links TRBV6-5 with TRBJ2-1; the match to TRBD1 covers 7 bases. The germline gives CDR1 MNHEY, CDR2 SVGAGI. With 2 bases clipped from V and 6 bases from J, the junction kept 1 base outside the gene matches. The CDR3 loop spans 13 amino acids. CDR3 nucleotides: TGTGCCAGCAGTTACGGGACAGTCAATGAGCAGTTCTTC. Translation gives CASSYGTVNEQFF.

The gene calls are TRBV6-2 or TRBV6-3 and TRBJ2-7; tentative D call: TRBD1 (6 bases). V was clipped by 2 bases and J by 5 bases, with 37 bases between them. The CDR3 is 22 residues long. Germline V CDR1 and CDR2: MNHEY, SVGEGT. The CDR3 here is CASSYPKVLSPGVPRFGHEQYF. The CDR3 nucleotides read TGTGCCAGCAGTTACCCAAAGGTGCTGTCGCCAGGGGTCCCTCGATTCGGACACGAGCAGTACTTC.

CDR3 nucleotides: TGCGCCAGCAGCTTGGCTAGCGGGGTCTCCTACGAGCAGTACTTC. Translated: CASSLASGVSYEQYF. This chain connects TRBV5-1 to TRBJ2-7; 9 nucleotides agree with TRBD2. The V and J ends lost 0 bases and 0 bases, in that order; junction bases with no gene match: 1. Germline assignment: CDR1 SGHRS and CDR2 YFSETQ. This CDR3 has 15 residues. Variable domain in full (rest from reference TRBV5-1 and TRBJ2-7): KAGVTQTPRYLIKTRGQQVTLSCSPISGHRSVSWYQQTPGQGLQFLFEYFSETQRNKGNFPGRFSGRQFSNSRSEMNVSTLELGDSALYLCASSLASGVSYEQYFGPGTRLTVT.

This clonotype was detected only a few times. CDR3 bases: TGTGCCAGCAGTGAAGGCTGGTCAGGGGGGCCCGGGGAGCTGTTTTTT. It encodes CASSEGWSGGPGELFF. The gene calls are TRBV6-1 and TRBJ2-2; possibly TRBD1 for D (7 bases). Per the germline V gene, CDR1 is MNHNS and CDR2 is SASEGT. This CDR3 region has 16 residues. Trimming removed 1 base from V and 6 bases from J, with 15 bases in between.

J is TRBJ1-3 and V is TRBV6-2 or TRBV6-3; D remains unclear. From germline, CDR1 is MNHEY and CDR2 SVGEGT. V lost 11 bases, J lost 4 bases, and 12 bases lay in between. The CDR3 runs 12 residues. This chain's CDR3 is CASSKFGNTIYF. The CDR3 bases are TGTGCCTCCAGCAAGTTCGGAAACACCATATATTTT.

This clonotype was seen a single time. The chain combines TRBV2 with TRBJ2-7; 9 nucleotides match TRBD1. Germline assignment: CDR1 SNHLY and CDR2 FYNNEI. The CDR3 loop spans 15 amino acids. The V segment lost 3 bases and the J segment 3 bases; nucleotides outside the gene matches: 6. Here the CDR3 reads CASSEPTGGFYEQYF. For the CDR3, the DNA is TGTGCCAGCAGTGAGCCAACAGGGGGCTTCTACGAGCAGTACTTC.

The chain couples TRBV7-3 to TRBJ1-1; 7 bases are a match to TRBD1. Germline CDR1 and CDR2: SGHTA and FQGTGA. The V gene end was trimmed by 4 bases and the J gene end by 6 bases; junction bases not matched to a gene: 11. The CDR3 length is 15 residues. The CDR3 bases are TGTGCCAGCAGCTCGGGCGGGGGACAGAGCCCTGAAGCTTTCTTT. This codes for CASSSGGGQSPEAFF.

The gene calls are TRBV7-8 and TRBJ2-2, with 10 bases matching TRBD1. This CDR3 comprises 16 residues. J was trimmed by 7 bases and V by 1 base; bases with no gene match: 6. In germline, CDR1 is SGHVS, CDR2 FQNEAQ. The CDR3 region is CASSLVGTGVGGELFF. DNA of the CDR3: TGTGCCAGCAGCTTAGTAGGGACAGGGGTAGGCGGGGAGCTGTTTTTT.